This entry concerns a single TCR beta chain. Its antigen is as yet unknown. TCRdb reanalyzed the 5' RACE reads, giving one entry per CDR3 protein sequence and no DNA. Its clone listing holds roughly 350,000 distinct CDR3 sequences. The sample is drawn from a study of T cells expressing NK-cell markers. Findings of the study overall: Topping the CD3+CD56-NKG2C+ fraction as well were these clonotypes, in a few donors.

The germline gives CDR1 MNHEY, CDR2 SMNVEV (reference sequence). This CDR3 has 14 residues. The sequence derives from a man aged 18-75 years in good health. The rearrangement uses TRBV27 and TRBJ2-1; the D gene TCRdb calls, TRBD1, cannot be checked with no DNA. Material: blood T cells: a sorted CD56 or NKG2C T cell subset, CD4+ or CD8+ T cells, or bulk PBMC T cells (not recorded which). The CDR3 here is CASSLLGDTNEQFF.